The 22 T cell receptor beta chains in this list originate from one sample, sequenced in a study of cytotoxic CD8 clonotypes in ibrutinib-treated CLL. Clones were read by immunoSEQ multiplex PCR, and TCRdb kept only the in-frame ones, dropping some. The table records about 160,000 clones, approximately 80% of them present only once. The specimen was PBMCs, collected after 12 months of ibrutinib treatment. Receptors were obtained from a human donor with chronic lymphocytic leukemia.

There are many counts of this clone. This chain connects TRBV6-1 to TRBJ2-5; D gene uncertain. V was pared by 7 bases and J by 5 bases, with 17 bases between. Germline CDR1 MNHNS, CDR2 SASEGT. The CDR3 length is 14 residues. CDR3 DNA: TGTGCCAGCATTTTAAGTAGGAGTCAGGAGACCCAGTACTTC. Its protein is CASILSRSQETQYF.

In this sample, this clone turned up once. V and J are TRBV27 and TRBJ2-3, with D tentatively TRBD1 (5 bases). This CDR3 is built from 14 residues. Looked up from germline, CDR1 is MNHEY and CDR2 is SMNVEV (reference sequence). Trimming shortened V by 5 bases and J by 4 bases, and 13 bases separated the two germline ends. The CDR3 DNA reads TGTGCCAGCAGTCCTCGACAGTTTCCAGATACGCAGTATTTT. Encoded protein: CASSPRQFPDTQYF.

This clone was found a few times. V usage is TRBV10-3 and J usage is TRBJ1-5; TRBD1 might be the D (5 bases). CDR1 is ENHRY, CDR2 SYGVKD, per germline. V was shortened by 4 bases and J by 0 bases, with 13 bases between the two germline ends. CDR3 length: 16 amino acids. The CDR3 DNA follows: TGTGCCATCAGTGCTGGTGGACAACATAGCAATCAGCCCCAGCATTTT. It yields the protein CAISAGGQHSNQPQHF.

The rearrangement uses TRBV7-2 and TRBJ1-1, with TRBD1 identical over 7 bases. CDR1 and CDR2 from the germline V gene are SGHTA and FQGNSA. This CDR3 has 14 amino acids. Trimming took 4 bases from V and 7 from J; bases not matched to a gene: 9. The CDR3 coding sequence is TGTGCCAGCAGCTCCCCCGGGACAGAGAATGAAGCTTTCTTT. Amino acids: CASSSPGTENEAFF.

This chain uses TRBV7-2 with TRBJ2-3; no reliable D call. V lost 3 bases and J 7 bases, leaving 8 bases between the germline ends. The CDR3 consists of 12 residues. Germline loops: CDR1 SGHTA, CDR2 FQGNSA. The chain's CDR3 is CASSFPRNTQYF. In nucleotides, the CDR3 is TGTGCCAGCAGCTTCCCGAGAAATACGCAGTATTTT.

The chain links TRBV5-4 to TRBJ2-1, with TRBD1 matching 9 bases. The CDR3 has 16 amino acids. The germline CDR1 and CDR2 sequences are SGHNT and YYREEE (reference sequence). The V and J ends lost 1 base and 15 bases, in that order; junction bases with no gene match: 17. CDR3 DNA sequence: TGTGCCAGCAGCTTGCGGACAGGGGCCATACTCCATACAGGGTTCTTC. Translation gives CASSLRTGAILHTGFF.

This chain joins TRBV7-2 and TRBJ2-1; possibly TRBD1 or TRBD2 for D (5 bases each). Trimming removed 3 bases at V and 2 bases at J, with 11 bases between. This CDR3 region has 15 residues. Germline-derived CDR1 and CDR2 are SGHTA and FQGNSA. The CDR3 DNA reads TGTGCCAGCAGCTTTGGGGCGGGCCCCTACAATGAGCAGTTCTTC. Protein product: CASSFGAGPYNEQFF.

This clone was picked up one time. V usage is TRBV27 and J usage is TRBJ1-1; D is perhaps TRBD1 (6 bases). The germline V gene encodes CDR1 MNHEY and CDR2 SMNVEV (reference sequence). The CDR3 contains 14 residues. V lost 7 bases and J 0 bases, leaving 12 bases between the germline ends. The CDR3 coding sequence is TGTGCCAGCATTTCAGGGGCCTTGAACACTGAAGCTTTCTTT. Its protein is CASISGALNTEAFF.

This CDR3 reads CASSSLQGNQPQHF. Written as DNA, the CDR3 is TGTGCCAGCAGCTCCCTCCAGGGCAATCAGCCCCAGCATTTT. The V and J genes are TRBV7-3 and TRBJ1-5; D not resolved. V was pared by 4 bases and J by 2 bases, with 9 bases between. CDR1 is SGHTA and CDR2 is FQGTGA in the germline V gene. This CDR3 has 14 residues.

The chain employs TRBV18 and TRBJ2-3, with 8 bases identical to TRBD1. The junction had 9 bases not matched to a gene; V was cut back by 0 bases and J by 4 bases. Germline values: CDR1 KGHSH, CDR2 LQKENI. The CDR3 sequence is 17 residues long. In DNA form, the CDR3 reads TGTGCCAGCTCACCACCTCCGAAGCGGACAGGGTCAGATACGCAGTATTTT. Its translation: CASSPPPKRTGSDTQYF.

The gene calls are TRBV7-2 and TRBJ2-7; TRBD1 agrees at 8 bases. This CDR3 contains 15 residues. Germline V gene data show CDR1 as SGHTA and CDR2 as FQGNSA. Trimming at V came to 5 bases and at J to 0 bases, leaving 6 bases not matched to a gene. In nucleotides, the CDR3 is TGTGCCAGCAGCCTGAACGGACAGGGCTCCTACGAGCAGTACTTC. Its protein is CASSLNGQGSYEQYF. Full variable domain (outside the CDR3, taken from reference TRBV7-2 and TRBJ2-7): GAGVSQSPSNKVTEKGKDVELRCDPISGHTALYWYRQSLGQGLEFLIYFQGNSAPDKSGLPSDRFSAERTGGSVSTLTIQRTQQEDSAVYLCASSLNGQGSYEQYFGPGTRLTVT.

The chain couples TRBV25-1 to TRBJ2-7, with TRBD1 identical over 8 bases. Germline V CDR1 and CDR2: MGHDK, SYGVNS. This CDR3 is 15 amino acids long. The V and J ends lost 1 base and 5 bases, in that order; junction bases with no gene match: 7. CDR3 protein: CASSEFRTGLDEQYF. CDR3 nucleotides: TGTGCCAGCAGTGAATTTCGGACAGGGTTGGACGAGCAGTACTTC.

The CDR3 DNA reads as TGCAGCGTTGAGGCCAACTACGAGCAGTACTTC. It yields the protein CSVEANYEQYF. The gene calls are TRBV29-1 and TRBJ2-7; D remains unclear. In germline, CDR1 is SQVTM, CDR2 ANQGSEA. The CDR3 has 11 amino acids. The ends were cut back, 3 bases at V and 3 bases at J, with 6 bases in the middle.

The V gene is TRBV7-9, the J gene TRBJ2-7; 7 nucleotides match TRBD2. V lost 1 base, J lost 6 bases, and 6 bases stayed unmatched. CDR1 and CDR2 from the germline V gene are SEHNR and FQNEAQ (reference sequence). This CDR3 spans 14 amino acids. In nucleotides, the CDR3 is TGTGCCAGCAGCTTAGGCGGGAGTGCGGTCGAGCAGTACTTC. Translating gives CASSLGGSAVEQYF.

The rearrangement uses TRBV28 and TRBJ2-5, with 8 bases identical to TRBD2. The CDR3 covers 14 residues. The germline gives CDR1 MDHEN, CDR2 SYDVKM. The CDR3 DNA sequence: TGTGCTGTAGCGGGGCCCGGGATACAAGAGACCCAGTACTTC. Translated: CAVAGPGIQETQYF.

The chain links TRBV28 to TRBJ1-2, with a possible D match to TRBD1 (6 bases). Germline V lookup: CDR1 MDHEN, CDR2 SYDVKM. V lost 6 bases and J lost 4, with 15 bases in between. This CDR3 is 14 amino acids long. CDR3 protein: CASRTAAGVYGYTF. The CDR3 nucleotides read TGTGCCAGCAGGACCGCCGCAGGGGTCTATGGCTACACCTTC.

V usage is TRBV7-3 and J usage is TRBJ2-5, with 12 bases fitting TRBD1. The CDR3 sequence is 16 residues long. Germline V lookup: CDR1 SGHTA, CDR2 FQGTGA. Germline trimming cut 6 bases from V and 4 bases from J; bases unmatched to any gene: 9. In nucleotides, the CDR3 is TGTGCCAGCAGATACCAGGGACAGGGGGCTGGAGAGACCCAGTACTTC. Translation: CASRYQGQGAGETQYF.

This chain joins TRBV7-2 and TRBJ1-1; the D gene is possibly TRBD1 (5 bases). CDR3 size: 14 residues. CDR1 is SGHTA and CDR2 is FQGNSA in the germline V gene. V dropped 3 bases and J dropped 1 base, with 9 bases sitting between them. As DNA, the CDR3 is TGTGCCAGCAGCTTCGTTGACAGGAACACTGAAGCTTTCTTT. Amino acids: CASSFVDRNTEAFF.

This clone was seen a handful of times. The J gene is TRBJ2-5, the V gene TRBV28; D ambiguous. This CDR3 region has 14 residues. With 3 bases removed from V and 0 bases from J, the gap between germline ends came to 8 bases. Germline values: CDR1 MDHEN, CDR2 SYDVKM. The CDR3 protein is CASSFSTNQETQYF. DNA of the CDR3: TGTGCCAGCAGTTTCTCCACTAACCAAGAGACCCAGTACTTC.

The CDR3 DNA follows: TGTGCCAGCAGTCCCGAGGGTGGCACCGGGGAGCTGTTTTTT. Its translation is CASSPEGGTGELFF. This chain connects TRBV6-5 to TRBJ2-2; perhaps TRBD2 as D (5 bases). This CDR3 spans 14 amino acids. From germline, CDR1 is MNHEY and CDR2 SVGAGI. Trimming took 5 bases from V and 4 from J, leaving 11 bases between them.

The V call is TRBV28, the J call TRBJ2-3; 7 nucleotides match TRBD1. The V segment lost 8 bases and the J segment 4 bases; nucleotides outside the gene matches: 9. This CDR3 spans 14 amino acids. Germline V lookup: CDR1 MDHEN, CDR2 SYDVKM. The CDR3 DNA is TGTGCCAGCTGTAACAGGGGAAGCTCAGATACGCAGTATTTT. Translated: CASCNRGSSDTQYF. Variable domain in full (rest from reference TRBV28 and TRBJ2-3): DVKVTQSSRYLVKRTGEKVFLECVQDMDHENMFWYRQDPGLGLRLIYFSYDVKMKEKGDIPEGYSVSREKKERFSLILESASTNQTSMYLCASCNRGSSDTQYFGPGTRLTVL.

V usage is TRBV5-1 and J usage is TRBJ1-1; TRBD1 matches at 7 bases. Germline V gene lookup returns CDR1 SGHRS and CDR2 YFSETQ. The CDR3 is made up of 14 amino acids. J lost 2 bases, V lost 6 bases, and 7 bases had no gene match. CDR3 in amino acids: CASKNRGYNTEAFF. The CDR3 nucleotides read TGCGCCAGCAAGAACAGGGGTTACAACACTGAAGCTTTCTTT.